Following are 27 T cell receptor beta chains from one sample sequenced in a study of T-cell memory formation after mild COVID-19. TCRdb re-analysed the 5' RACE reads in MiXCR, keeping a single row per CDR3 protein. The data contain a few hundred thousand distinct CDR3 sequences, around 14% of them seen just once; the ten biggest clones take up about 20%. Sample: PBMCs or a T cell subset sorted from them (not recorded which). The source is a man aged 18 to 35 who had mild COVID-19 (a few samples of this study predate the infection). Cell type and time point are not known.

The chain is built from TRBV3-2 and TRBJ2-7. TRBV3-2 is a pseudogene. This CDR3 comprises 12 residues. This CDR3 is CASSQEGYEQYV. In nucleotides, the CDR3 is TGTGCCAGCAGCCAAGAAGGGTACGAGCAGTACGTC.

This clonotype was picked up a small number of times. The CDR3, as DNA: TGCGCCAGCAGCCCGTGGGCACAAGGCAACATTCAGTACTTC. Translated: CASSPWAQGNIQYF. The chain joins TRBV5-1 to TRBJ2-4; the D is unclear. Trimming removed 4 bases at V and 7 bases at J, with 15 bases between. The CDR3 sequence is 14 residues long. CDR1 is SGHRS, CDR2 YFSETQ, per germline.

The J gene is TRBJ2-1, the V gene TRBV5-1; TRBD2 matches 9 bases. V gave up 2 bases and J gave up 5 bases; unmatched junction bases: 8. The CDR3 sequence is 16 residues long. Per germline, CDR1 SGHRS and CDR2 YFSETQ. The CDR3 here is CASSFSASGDNNEQFF. The DNA for the CDR3 is TGCGCCAGCAGCTTCTCGGCTAGCGGGGATAACAATGAGCAGTTCTTC.

This clonotype was counted many times. DNA for the CDR3: TGTGCCACCAGTGACTCCGGGACTCCGGGGGAGCAGTACTTC. Translated: CATSDSGTPGEQYF. This chain links TRBV24-1 with TRBJ2-7; D might be TRBD2 (6 bases). CDR1 and CDR2 (germline): KGHDR, SFDVKD. V lost 4 bases to trimming and J lost 7 bases, with 16 bases between them. The CDR3 sequence is 14 residues long.

The chain uses TRBV27 and TRBJ1-1; tentative D call: TRBD1 (6 bases). The ends were cut back, 5 bases at V and 11 bases at J, with 18 bases in the middle. The CDR3 is 13 amino acids. Germline-derived CDR1 and CDR2 are MNHEY and SMNVEV (reference sequence). The CDR3 sequence: CASSPGRGTLAFF. CDR3 nucleotide sequence: TGTGCCAGCAGTCCCGGAAGGGGGACTTTGGCTTTCTTT.

CDR3 nucleotides: TGTGCCAGCAGTCACGTGGGTGGTATGGGGGGGCCCCCAGTAGATACGCAGTATTTT. Residues: CASSHVGGMGGPPVDTQYF. The V gene is TRBV7-8, the J gene TRBJ2-3; perhaps TRBD2 as D (7 bases). Trimming removed 6 bases at V and 5 bases at J, with 30 bases between. This CDR3 spans 19 amino acids. Per the germline V gene, CDR1 is SGHVS and CDR2 is FQNEAQ.

This clonotype was counted a few times. The chain recombines TRBV6-9 with TRBJ1-3; D is unresolved. Trimming removed 7 bases at V and 8 bases at J, with 18 bases between. This CDR3 region has 14 residues. Germline V lookup: CDR1 MNHGY, CDR2 SVAAGI. CDR3 coding DNA: TGTGCCAGCACCCAGGACCGGACGGTGTACACCATATATTTT. As protein: CASTQDRTVYTIYF.

This chain uses TRBV25-1 with TRBJ2-3; the match to TRBD2 covers 7 bases. The CDR3 runs to 14 residues. V was pared by 3 bases and J by 6 bases, with 6 bases of the junction left unmatched. CDR1 is MGHDK and CDR2 is SYGVNS in the germline V gene. The CDR3 region has the DNA TGTGCCAGCAGTGACCGGGGGGAATTGGATACGCAGTATTTT. Amino acid sequence: CASSDRGELDTQYF.

This clonotype was seen more than once but under ten times. V gene TRBV6-5 combines with J gene TRBJ1-3; 7 bases align to TRBD1. Trimming cost V 6 bases and J 8 bases; bases outside gene matches: 10. The CDR3 runs to 14 residues. Germline V CDR1 and CDR2: MNHEY, SVGAGI. The CDR3 DNA reads as TGTGCCAGCAGACGCACAGGGGCAGGGGACACCATATATTTT. It specifies CASRRTGAGDTIYF.

The chain has TRBV3-1 and TRBJ2-7; TRBD1 matches 10 bases. From germline, CDR1 is LGHDT and CDR2 YNNKEL (reference sequence). Trimming removed 3 bases from V and 6 bases from J; junction bases left unmatched: 8. The CDR3 is 15 amino acids. The CDR3 spells CASSQGAGTGVEQYF. DNA of the CDR3: TGTGCCAGCAGCCAGGGAGCTGGGACAGGGGTCGAGCAGTACTTC.

This clonotype was found many times. CDR3 bases: TGTGCCAGCAGCTCCGGGACAGATTACTACGAGCAGTACTTC. It translates to CASSSGTDYYEQYF. The J gene is TRBJ2-7, the V gene TRBV7-2, with TRBD1 identical over 7 bases. The CDR3 spans 14 residues. Unmatched junction bases numbered 6, after V lost 4 bases and J lost 3 bases. Germline CDR1 SGHTA, CDR2 FQGNSA.

The gene calls are TRBV6-1 and TRBJ2-1; maybe TRBD1 (5 bases). V dropped 3 bases and J dropped 4 bases, with 10 bases sitting between them. The germline CDR1 and CDR2 sequences are MNHNS and SASEGT. The CDR3 length is 14 residues. CDR3 protein: CASSDARVYNEQFF. CDR3 nucleotide sequence: TGTGCCAGCAGTGATGCCAGGGTATACAATGAGCAGTTCTTC.

The chain's CDR3 is CATSEGDADTQYF. CDR3 nucleotides: TGTGCCACCAGTGAGGGGGACGCAGATACGCAGTATTTT. The V and J genes are TRBV24-1 and TRBJ2-3; D assignment may be TRBD1 or TRBD2 (5 bases each). V lost 4 bases and J lost 4, with 8 bases in between. The CDR3 loop spans 13 amino acids. Germline CDR1 reads KGHDR; CDR2 reads SFDVKD.

This clonotype was found many times. CDR3 sequence (DNA): TGTGCCAGCAGCACGCAGACGGAACCTCACCAAGAGACCCAGTACTTC. This gives the protein CASSTQTEPHQETQYF. The chain uses TRBV7-6 and TRBJ2-5; no reliable D call. V lost 5 bases to trimming and J lost 0 bases, with 16 bases between them. This CDR3 region has 16 residues. The germline CDR1 and CDR2 sequences are SGHVS and FNYEAQ.

This sequence joins TRBV4-1 and TRBJ1-1; 10 bases are a match to TRBD1. The CDR3 sequence is 20 residues long. Trimming took 2 bases from V and 5 from J; bases not matched to a gene: 20. Germline V CDR1 and CDR2: MGHRA, YSYEKL. The CDR3 sequence is CASSQRTGGNPVRLWTEAFF. The CDR3 DNA follows: TGCGCCAGCAGCCAACGGACAGGGGGGAACCCTGTACGTTTGTGGACTGAAGCTTTCTTT.

This clonotype was observed a few times. This rearrangement joins TRBV6-5 to TRBJ1-6, with 7 bases matching TRBD1. CDR3 length equals 15 residues. Per germline, CDR1 MNHEY and CDR2 SVGAGI. J lost 5 bases, V lost 6 bases, and 7 bases had no gene match. CDR3 sequence reads: CASRATDRDNSPLHF. CDR3 in DNA: TGTGCCAGCAGGGCTACCGACAGGGATAATTCACCCCTCCACTTT.

V gene TRBV11-2 combines with J gene TRBJ2-1; TRBD1 matches at 8 bases. Trimming removed 5 bases from V and 7 bases from J; junction bases left unmatched: 10. The CDR3 sequence is 15 residues long. In germline, CDR1 is SGHAT, CDR2 FQNNGV. The CDR3 loop reads CASSAEDRGNNEQFF. The CDR3 DNA is TGTGCCAGCAGCGCGGAAGACAGGGGAAATAATGAGCAGTTCTTC.

This clonotype has only a few counts. The V call is TRBV29-1, the J call TRBJ2-3, with D unclear. CDR3 length: 13 amino acids. The germline CDR1 and CDR2 sequences are SQVTM and ANQGSEA. V dropped 8 bases and J dropped 1 base, with 13 bases sitting between them. CDR3 sequence reads: CSSLVAGTDTQYF. As DNA, the CDR3 is TGCAGCTCCCTTGTCGCGGGCACAGATACGCAGTATTTT.

The table lists this clonotype with many counts. The chain employs TRBV5-1 and TRBJ2-3; no reliable D call. Germline CDR1 SGHRS, CDR2 YFSETQ. V dropped 0 bases and J dropped 5 bases, with 13 bases sitting between them. This CDR3 has 15 residues. The CDR3 region has the DNA TGCGCCAGCAGCTTGGAGGTCTCCCGCAGAGATACGCAGTATTTT. Translated: CASSLEVSRRDTQYF.

Ten or more counts support this clonotype. The V gene is TRBV6-5, the J gene TRBJ2-1; D gene ambiguous. Germline V gene data show CDR1 as MNHEY and CDR2 as SVGAGI. The CDR3 has 14 residues. V gave up 2 bases and J gave up 6 bases, with 11 bases separating them. CDR3 in amino acids: CASSYASGLNEQFF. CDR3 DNA sequence: TGTGCCAGCAGTTACGCGTCCGGTCTCAATGAGCAGTTCTTC.

In this sample, this clonotype turned up a few times. The rearrangement joins TRBV6-5 to TRBJ1-2, with 8 bases fitting TRBD1. With V trimmed by 4 bases and J by 4 bases, 5 bases remained unmatched. Germline CDR1 MNHEY, CDR2 SVGAGI. This CDR3 spans 14 amino acids. CDR3 coding DNA: TGTGCCAGCAGTTCCTGGACAGGGTCCTATGGCTACACCTTC. This sequence encodes CASSSWTGSYGYTF.

The chain employs TRBV7-2 and TRBJ2-1, with D tentatively TRBD1 or TRBD2 (5 bases each). The V gene lost 1 base and the J gene lost 9 bases, with 16 bases spanning the gap. Germline V gene lookup returns CDR1 SGHTA and CDR2 FQGNSA. CDR3 length: 15 residues. CDR3 in DNA: TGTGCCAGCAGCTTAGGGGGGTTGGTAGTGGGTGAGCAGTTCTTC. Amino acid sequence: CASSLGGLVVGEQFF.

This clonotype appeared a few times. The chain has TRBV4-1 and TRBJ1-5; tentative D call: TRBD1 (6 bases). CDR1 is MGHRA, CDR2 YSYEKL, per germline. The CDR3 spans 17 residues. Trimming took off 0 bases at V and 6 bases at J, with 18 bases between the two ends. The CDR3 loop reads CASSQEGGGAAFQPQHF. In nucleotides, the CDR3 is TGCGCCAGCAGCCAAGAGGGAGGGGGGGCCGCTTTTCAGCCCCAGCATTTT.

This clonotype was recorded a few times. The chain has TRBV28 and TRBJ1-2, with unresolved D. This CDR3 is built from 11 residues. The ends were cut back, 6 bases at V and 8 bases at J, with 10 bases in the middle. Per germline, CDR1 MDHEN and CDR2 SYDVKM. CDR3 DNA sequence: TGTGCCAGCAGGCAAGAATGGGGCTACACCTTC. This translates into CASRQEWGYTF.

The CDR3 coding sequence is TGTGCCAGCAGCGCCCAGGCACGGGACACGCAGTATTTT. It translates to CASSAQARDTQYF. This chain uses TRBV7-3 with TRBJ2-3; either TRBD1 or TRBD2 may supply D (5 bases each). This CDR3 contains 13 residues. The V gene lost 5 bases and the J gene lost 9 bases, with 15 bases spanning the gap. CDR1 is SGHTA and CDR2 is FQGTGA in the germline V gene.

The chain carries TRBV4-1 and TRBJ2-4, with TRBD2 identical over 15 bases. Germline loops: CDR1 MGHRA, CDR2 YSYEKL. Losses at the gene ends were 0 bases for V and 2 bases for J; bases not matched to a gene: 11. The CDR3 totals 21 residues. The CDR3 protein is CASSQEFLLGLAGGPKNIQYF. The CDR3, as DNA: TGCGCCAGCAGCCAAGAGTTTCTTCTTGGACTAGCGGGGGGGCCCAAAAACATTCAGTACTTC.

V is TRBV12-3 or TRBV12-4 and J is TRBJ2-7; 8 nucleotides align to TRBD2. The CDR3 sequence is 15 residues long. Trimming removed 6 bases from V and 3 bases from J; junction bases left unmatched: 10. The CDR3 region is CASRAGGAGIYEQYF. CDR3 sequence (DNA): TGTGCCAGCAGAGCCGGGGGGGCCGGCATCTACGAGCAGTACTTC.